This T cell receptor beta chain was found in a study of T cell repertoires in cytomegalovirus infection. Looking at the study overall: Selected CMV epitopes included recently identified HLA-C-restricted ones as well as well-studied HLA-B-restricted ones.

TCRdb passed the reads through MiXCR, listing each CDR3 protein once. The sample comprises about 220,000 distinct CDR3 sequences, roughly 34% of which are singletons, and around 60% rests with the top ten. Study-wide findings and caveats: Cumulative frequency of public TCR beta families picked out carriers of CMV plus the relevant HLA.

Note on this clonotype: Its antigen is unidentified.

The receptor was derived from a human donor in good health (CMV status not recorded). Some clones in this sample may be carry-over from other donors' samples. This material consisted of CD8+ T cells from cultured PBMCs, taken from culture after CMV antigen stimulation.

CDR3: CASSLGTGVYGYTF. CDR3 sequence (DNA): TGTGCCAGCAGCCTCGGGACAGGGGTCTATGGCTACACCTTC. V is TRBV27 and J is TRBJ1-2; 10 nucleotides line up with TRBD1. Germline values: CDR1 MNHEY, CDR2 SMNVEV (reference sequence). This CDR3 has 14 amino acids. With 6 bases clipped from V and 4 bases from J, the junction kept 5 bases outside the gene matches.